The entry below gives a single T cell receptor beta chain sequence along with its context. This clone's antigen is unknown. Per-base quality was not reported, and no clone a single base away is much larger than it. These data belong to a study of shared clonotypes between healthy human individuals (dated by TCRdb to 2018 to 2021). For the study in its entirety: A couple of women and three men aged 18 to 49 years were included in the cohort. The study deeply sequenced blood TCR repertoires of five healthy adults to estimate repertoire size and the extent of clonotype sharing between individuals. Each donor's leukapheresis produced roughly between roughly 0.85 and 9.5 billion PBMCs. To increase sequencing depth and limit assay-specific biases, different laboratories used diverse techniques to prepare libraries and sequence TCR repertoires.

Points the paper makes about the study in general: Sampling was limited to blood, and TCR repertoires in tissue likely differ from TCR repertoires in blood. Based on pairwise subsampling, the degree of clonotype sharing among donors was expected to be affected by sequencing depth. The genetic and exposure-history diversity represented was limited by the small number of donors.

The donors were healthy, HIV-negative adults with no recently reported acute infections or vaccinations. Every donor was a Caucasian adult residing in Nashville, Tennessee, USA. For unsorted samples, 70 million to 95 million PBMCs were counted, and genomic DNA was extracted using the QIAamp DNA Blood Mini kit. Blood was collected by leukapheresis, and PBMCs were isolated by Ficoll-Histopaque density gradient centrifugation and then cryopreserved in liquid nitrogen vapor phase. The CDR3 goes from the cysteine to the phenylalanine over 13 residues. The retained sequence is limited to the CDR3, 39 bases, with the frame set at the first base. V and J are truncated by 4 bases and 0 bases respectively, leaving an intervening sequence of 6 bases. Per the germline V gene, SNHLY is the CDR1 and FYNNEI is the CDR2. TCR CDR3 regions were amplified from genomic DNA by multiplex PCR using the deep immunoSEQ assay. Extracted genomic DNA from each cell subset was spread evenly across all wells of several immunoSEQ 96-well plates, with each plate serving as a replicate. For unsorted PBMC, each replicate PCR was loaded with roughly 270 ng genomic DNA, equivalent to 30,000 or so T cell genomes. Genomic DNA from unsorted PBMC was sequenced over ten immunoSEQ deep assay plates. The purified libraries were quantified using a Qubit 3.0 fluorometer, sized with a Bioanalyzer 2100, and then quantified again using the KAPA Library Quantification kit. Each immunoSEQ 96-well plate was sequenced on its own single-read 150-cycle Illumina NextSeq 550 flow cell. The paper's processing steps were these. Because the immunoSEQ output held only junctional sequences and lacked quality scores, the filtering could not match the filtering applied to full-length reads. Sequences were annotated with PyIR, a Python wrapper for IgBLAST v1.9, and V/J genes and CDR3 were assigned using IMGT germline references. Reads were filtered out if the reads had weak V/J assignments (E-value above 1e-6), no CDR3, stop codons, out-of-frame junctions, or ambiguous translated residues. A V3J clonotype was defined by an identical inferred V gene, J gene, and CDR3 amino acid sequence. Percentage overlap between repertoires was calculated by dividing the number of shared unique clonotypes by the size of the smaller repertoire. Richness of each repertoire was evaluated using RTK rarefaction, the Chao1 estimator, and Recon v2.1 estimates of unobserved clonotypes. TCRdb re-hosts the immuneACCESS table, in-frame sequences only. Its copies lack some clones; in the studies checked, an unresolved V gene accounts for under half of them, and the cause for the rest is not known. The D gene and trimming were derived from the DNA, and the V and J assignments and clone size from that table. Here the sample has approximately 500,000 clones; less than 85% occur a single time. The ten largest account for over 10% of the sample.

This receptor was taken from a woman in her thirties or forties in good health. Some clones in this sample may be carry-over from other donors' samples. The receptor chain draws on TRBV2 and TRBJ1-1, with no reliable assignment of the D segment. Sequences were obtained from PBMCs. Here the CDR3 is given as CASSARMNTEAFF. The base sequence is TGTGCCAGCAGTGCCCGGATGAACACTGAAGCTTTCTTT. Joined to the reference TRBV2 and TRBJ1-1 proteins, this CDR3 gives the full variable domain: EPEVTQTPSHQVTQMGQEVILRCVPISNHLYFYWYRQILGQKVEFLVSFYNNEISEKSEIFDDQFSVERPDGSNFTLKIRSTKLEDSAMYFCASSARMNTEAFFGQGTRLTVV.